Shown below are 18 T cell receptor beta chains from a single sample sequenced in a study of blood T cell repertoires in COVID-19. Sequenced by immunoSEQ multiplex PCR; TCRdb stores in-frame clones only, minus some. The sample lists 310,000 or so clones, about 89% seen once, with over 8% in the top ten. The sequencing input was PBMCs or T cells enriched from blood (not recorded which). These receptors came from a woman aged 40 to 50 who had recovered from COVID-19.

This chain links TRBV3-1 (or the pseudogene TRBV3-2) with TRBJ1-6; D might be TRBD1 (5 bases). V was shortened by 3 bases and J by 8 bases, with 14 bases between the two germline ends. Germline CDR1 reads LGHDT; CDR2 reads YNNKEL (reference sequence). The length of the CDR3 is 15 residues. As DNA, the CDR3 is TGTGCCAGCAGCCAGGCCGGGGGGGGTTATTCACCCCTCCACTTT. Protein: CASSQAGGGYSPLHF.

The gene calls are TRBV11-2 and TRBJ1-4; 7 bases are shared with TRBD1. Germline CDR1 reads SGHAT; CDR2 reads FQNNGV. Trimming took 7 bases from V and 4 from J; bases not matched to a gene: 15. The CDR3 is 17 amino acids. In DNA, the CDR3 is TGTGCCAGCACCCTCTCAATAGTTAGGGGGCATAATGAAAAACTGTTTTTT. Translating it yields CASTLSIVRGHNEKLFF.

The V gene is TRBV27, the J gene TRBJ2-5; 9 bases line up with TRBD2. Germline loops: CDR1 MNHEY, CDR2 SMNVEV (reference sequence). CDR3 length: 17 amino acids. Unmatched junction bases numbered 15, after V lost 5 bases and J lost 5 bases. CDR3 DNA: TGTGCCAGCAGTCCCATGCTGGCCAGTAGCGGGGGTGAGACCCAGTACTTC. It translates to CASSPMLASSGGETQYF.

CDR3 residues: CATSAGTSGIGGEQYF. The CDR3 DNA is TGTGCCACCAGTGCCGGGACTAGCGGGATAGGGGGCGAGCAGTACTTC. The rearrangement uses TRBV24-1 and TRBJ2-7; the match to TRBD2 covers 13 bases. The V gene's germline CDR1 is KGHDR and CDR2 SFDVKD. V lost 5 bases, J lost 6 bases, and 9 bases stayed unmatched. CDR3 length: 16 amino acids.

The sample holds a few counts of this clone. The gene calls are TRBV30 and TRBJ2-7; no definite D call. The CDR3 extends over 12 amino acids. Germline loops: CDR1 GTSNPN, CDR2 SVGIG (reference sequence). The V gene lost 4 bases and the J gene lost 0 bases, with 7 bases spanning the gap. Here the CDR3 reads CAWKLNSYEQYF. DNA of the CDR3: TGTGCCTGGAAGCTCAACTCCTACGAGCAGTACTTC.

The chain uses TRBV29-1 and TRBJ1-1; 9 bases align to TRBD1. CDR1 and CDR2 from the germline V gene are SQVTM and ANQGSEA. The CDR3 has 14 amino acids. After removal of 7 bases from V and 1 base from J, the junction contained 7 bases not matched to a gene. The CDR3 sequence: CSGYRGQKNTEAFF. DNA of the CDR3: TGCAGCGGCTACAGGGGGCAGAAGAACACTGAAGCTTTCTTT.

This sequence joins TRBV11-2 and TRBJ2-7; the D gene is possibly TRBD2 (6 bases). This CDR3 contains 16 residues. CDR1 and CDR2 from the germline V gene are SGHAT and FQNNGV. Deletions cut 2 bases from V and 3 bases from J, with 17 bases between. CDR3: CASSLPRLERSYEQYF. CDR3 bases: TGTGCCAGCAGCTTACCCAGACTAGAGAGGAGCTACGAGCAGTACTTC. Variable domain in full (rest from reference TRBV11-2 and TRBJ2-7): EAGVAQSPRYKIIEKRQSVAFWCNPISGHATLYWYQQILGQGPKLLIQFQNNGVVDDSQLPKDRFSAERLKGVDSTLKIQPAKLEDSAVYLCASSLPRLERSYEQYFGPGTRLTVT.

The chain has TRBV6-4 and TRBJ2-1, with 12 positions matching TRBD2. This CDR3 spans 15 amino acids. Germline loops: CDR1 MRHNA, CDR2 SNTAGT. V was pared by 5 bases and J by 8 bases, with 7 bases of the junction left unmatched. The CDR3 DNA follows: TGTGCCAGCAGTATTTCTAGCGGGGGGGCCGATGAGCAGTTCTTC. It is translated as CASSISSGGADEQFF.

This chain links TRBV4-2 with TRBJ1-1, with D unclear. Germline CDR1 LGHNA, CDR2 YNFKEQ. The CDR3 extends over 15 amino acids. V was clipped by 5 bases and J by 11 bases, with 24 bases between them. The CDR3 here is CASSSPLGGLGRAFF. CDR3 sequence (DNA): TGTGCCAGCAGCTCACCTCTGGGCGGCTTGGGGAGGGCTTTCTTT.

V gene TRBV6-5 combines with J gene TRBJ1-6; no clear D gene. Trimming stripped 6 bases from V and 6 bases from J, with 12 bases between. The CDR3 length is 14 residues. Germline CDR1 reads MNHEY; CDR2 reads SVGAGI. The CDR3 spells CASSYGGLNSPLHF. The CDR3 region has the DNA TGTGCCAGCAGCTACGGAGGACTTAATTCACCCCTCCACTTT.

This chain joins TRBV6-4 and TRBJ2-5, with no clear D. The germline gives CDR1 MRHNA, CDR2 SNTAGT. This CDR3 has 11 residues. V was trimmed by 6 bases and J by 2 bases, leaving 4 bases between them. CDR3 DNA sequence: TGTGCCAGCAGGCGGCAAGAGACCCAGTACTTC. Its protein product is CASRRQETQYF.

The chain combines TRBV15 with TRBJ2-5; TRBD1 matches at 10 bases. Per germline, CDR1 LNHNV and CDR2 YYDKDF (reference sequence). The CDR3 sequence is 16 residues long. With 6 bases clipped from V and 1 base from J, the junction kept 8 bases outside the gene matches. In nucleotides, the CDR3 is TGTGCCACCAGACCAGGAGGACAGGGGGGCCAAGAGACCCAGTACTTC. Translating it yields CATRPGGQGGQETQYF.

The chain couples TRBV2 to TRBJ2-3, with D maybe TRBD2 (5 bases). The CDR3 loop spans 15 amino acids. The V end was cut by 8 bases, the J end by 6 bases, with 21 bases between. Germline V lookup: CDR1 SNHLY, CDR2 FYNNEI. CDR3 in amino acids: CASGRTSLGSDTQYF. CDR3 sequence (DNA): TGTGCCAGCGGACGCACCTCACTAGGATCGGATACGCAGTATTTT.

This chain connects TRBV27 to TRBJ2-3; D possibly corresponds to TRBD2 (5 bases). Germline values: CDR1 MNHEY, CDR2 SMNVEV (reference sequence). This CDR3 region has 14 residues. With 7 bases removed from V and 4 bases from J, the gap between germline ends came to 15 bases. The CDR3 DNA reads TGTGCCAGCACCGAAGTCGGGGTTCCAGATACGCAGTATTTT. Encoded protein: CASTEVGVPDTQYF.

This chain connects TRBV7-9 to TRBJ2-7, with 9 bases lining up with TRBD1. V lost 0 bases, J lost 11 bases, and 2 bases stayed unmatched. In germline, CDR1 is SEHNR, CDR2 FQNEAQ (reference sequence). The length of the CDR3 is 12 residues. The CDR3 nucleotides are TGTGCCAGCAGCTTAGCCGGGACAGGGAAGTACTTC. It codes for CASSLAGTGKYF.

V and J are TRBV28 and TRBJ1-1; maybe TRBD1 (6 bases). CDR3 length: 14 amino acids. Germline CDR1 and CDR2: MDHEN and SYDVKM. V dropped 4 bases and J dropped 5 bases, with 14 bases sitting between them. The CDR3 DNA follows: TGTGCCAGCAGTTCGTCGGGACATTTTACTGAAGCTTTCTTT. This sequence encodes CASSSSGHFTEAFF.

The rearrangement links TRBV20-1 to TRBJ2-1; 11 bases agree with TRBD2. The V gene end was trimmed by 3 bases and the J gene end by 9 bases; junction bases not matched to a gene: 7. CDR1 and CDR2 from the germline V gene are DFQATT and SNEGSKA (reference sequence). The CDR3 sequence is 14 residues long. In nucleotides, the CDR3 is TGCAGTGCTAGTAGACTAGCGGGGAGTAGTGAGCAGTTCTTC. The encoded protein is CSASRLAGSSEQFF.

V usage is TRBV5-4 and J usage is TRBJ2-3; no reliable D call. In germline, CDR1 is SGHNT, CDR2 YYREEE (reference sequence). V was clipped by 2 bases and J by 1 base, with 17 bases between them. The CDR3 covers 17 residues. CDR3 sequence: CASSFQPARTGTDTQYF. For the CDR3, the DNA is TGTGCCAGCAGCTTTCAACCTGCCAGAACAGGCACAGATACGCAGTATTTT. The full variable domain, its missing parts supplied by reference TRBV5-4 and TRBJ2-3, is ETGVTQSPTHLIKTRGQQVTLRCSSQSGHNTVSWYQQALGQGPQFIFQYYREEENGRGNFPPRFSGLQFPNYSSELNVNALELDDSALYLCASSFQPARTGTDTQYFGPGTRLTVL.